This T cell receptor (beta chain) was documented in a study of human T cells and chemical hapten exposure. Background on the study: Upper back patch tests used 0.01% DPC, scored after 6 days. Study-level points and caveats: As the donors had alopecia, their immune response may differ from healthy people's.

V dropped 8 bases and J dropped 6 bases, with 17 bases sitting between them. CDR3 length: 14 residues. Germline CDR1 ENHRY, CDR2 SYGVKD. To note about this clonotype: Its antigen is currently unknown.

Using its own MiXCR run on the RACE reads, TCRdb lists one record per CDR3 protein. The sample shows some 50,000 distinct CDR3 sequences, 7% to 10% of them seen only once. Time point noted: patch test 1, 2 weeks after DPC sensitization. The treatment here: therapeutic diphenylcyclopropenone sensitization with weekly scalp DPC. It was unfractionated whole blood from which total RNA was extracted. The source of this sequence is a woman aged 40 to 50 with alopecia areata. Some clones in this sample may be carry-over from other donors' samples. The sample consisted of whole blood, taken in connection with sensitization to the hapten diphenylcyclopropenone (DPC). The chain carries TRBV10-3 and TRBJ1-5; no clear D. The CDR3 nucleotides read TGTGCCATCGCATACGGGCCAGTCGGTCAGCCCCAGCATTTT. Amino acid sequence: CAIAYGPVGQPQHF.